The 4 T cell receptor beta chains reported below all come from one sample, sequenced in a study of T cells after yellow fever vaccination. Via MiXCR, TCRdb re-called the 5' RACE reads, giving one row per CDR3 protein. The sample lists 200,000 to 300,000 distinct CDR3 sequences; roughly 6.2% were seen once. The specimen comprised CD4+ T cells sorted from PBMCs, sampled on the day of the yellow fever booster vaccination. Receptors originate from a man aged 25-45 years who received the YFV17D yellow fever vaccine.

This clonotype was counted only a few times. CDR3 in amino acids: CASSLRGRGETQYF. CDR3 DNA sequence: TGTGCCAGCAGCTTGCGGGGTAGGGGGGAGACCCAGTACTTC. This chain links TRBV7-6 with TRBJ2-5, with D tentatively TRBD1 or TRBD2 (6 bases each). The germline gives CDR1 SGHVS, CDR2 FNYEAQ. The CDR3 is 14 residues long. The V and J ends lost 3 bases and 5 bases respectively, with 13 bases between them.

The rearrangement joins TRBV7-2 to TRBJ2-7, with D perhaps TRBD2 (6 bases). Trimming took 4 bases from V and 6 from J, leaving 13 bases between them. The CDR3 is 13 residues long. Germline assignment: CDR1 SGHTA and CDR2 FQGNSA. Here the CDR3 reads CASSSNQGGEQYF. CDR3 bases: TGTGCCAGCAGCTCAAACCAGGGAGGCGAGCAGTACTTC.

This clonotype showed up just a few times. V and J are TRBV20-1 and TRBJ2-3; D may be TRBD2 (5 bases). Germline CDR1 reads DFQATT; CDR2 reads SNEGSKA (reference sequence). The CDR3 loop spans 13 amino acids. Trimming cost V 7 bases and J 5 bases, with 16 bases left between them. For the CDR3, the DNA is TGCAGTGTCCTGGACTCCAGTCAAGATACGCAGTATTTT. It codes for CSVLDSSQDTQYF.

This clonotype was seen at least ten times. The J gene is TRBJ2-3, the V gene TRBV4-3; D perhaps matches TRBD1 (5 bases). Between the trimmed V and J ends, which lost 1 base and 2 bases, there was a span of 13 bases. The CDR3 contains 16 residues. From germline, CDR1 is LGHNA and CDR2 YSLEER. CDR3 bases: TGCGCCAGCAGCCAAGCGCAGGGCCGGTTCACAGATACGCAGTATTTT. This gives the protein CASSQAQGRFTDTQYF.